A single T cell receptor (beta chain) is shown here with its context. The Seattle patients, enrolled during active infection, were followed longitudinally. Per the study methods: Reference gene primer amplification gave estimated nucleated cell counts. Sequencing was performed with immunoSEQ multiplex PCR; in TCRdb, only in-frame clones are kept and a portion is missing. V, J and clone size are those of that table, while D and trimming were read from the DNA. The repertoire holds about 170,000 clones, with just under 85% as singletons. In germline, CDR1 is SGHRS, CDR2 YFSETQ. The length of the CDR3 is 17 residues. The J segment lost 2 bases and the V segment lost 2 bases, leaving 11 bases of the junction unmatched. This record belongs to a study of blood T cell repertoires in COVID-19. The overall study: COVID-19 samples collected from the United States, Italy and Spain covered acute and convalescent phases. The analysed material was cDNA or gDNA that came from T cells, B-cell-depleted T cells, or PBMCs.

The rearrangement links TRBV5-1 to TRBJ2-7, with 9 bases aligning to TRBD1. This TCR was recovered from a woman aged 80 or over with COVID-19, enrolled during active disease. Material for sequencing was peripheral blood. The CDR3 DNA reads TGCGCCAGCAGCTTTGGTATTTACGGGACAGGGACCTACGAGCAGTACTTC. Amino acids: CASSFGIYGTGTYEQYF.